This T cell receptor beta chain was recovered during a study of OX40 agonist ivuxolimab in advanced cancers. At the level of the whole study: Ivuxolimab, which targeted the costimulatory receptor OX40 (CD134), was an agonistic, fully human IgG2 monoclonal antibody. Intravenous ivuxolimab was administered to patients every 2 weeks at six dose levels: 0.01, 0.1, 0.3, 1.5, 3 and 10 mg/kg. Of the 50 to 55 patients in dose escalation, about 19 had hepatocellular carcinoma, some 15 had melanoma, 9 had renal cell carcinoma and 9 had head and neck cancer. In the dose-escalation cohort, approximately 80% of patients were male, and the mean age was roughly 60 years with a range of roughly 23 to 79. Prior anti-PD-1, anti-PD-L1 or anti-CTLA-4 therapy was permitted, and checkpoint inhibitors had been received by 30% to 40% of dose-escalation patients. Partial responses were achieved by three dose-escalation patients, of whom one had hepatocellular carcinoma and two had cutaneous melanoma. Peripheral TCRbeta sequencing aimed to test whether ivuxolimab altered TCR sequence diversity and caused clonal T-cell expansion. The monotherapy dose-escalation portion (N = 52 patients) of the phase I ivuxolimab trial is reported in the paper.

Regarding this clone: This receptor's antigen is unknown. Base qualities are not provided; no much larger clone lies one nucleotide away.

For sequencing of the TCRbeta CDR3 region, genomic DNA was extracted from the sorted cells. TCRbeta CDR3 regions were sequenced using the immunoSEQ Assay. TCRdb holds this immuneACCESS table with in-frame rearrangements only. Some clones are missing; in checked studies, unresolved V genes explain under half, and the rest has no known cause. The sample records about 73,000 clones, approximately 92% of which are singletons. Together, the top ten hold more than 8.5% of the sample. Reading from cysteine to phenylalanine, the CDR3 counts 16 amino acids. Left in the record is the CDR3 DNA by itself, 48 bases read in frame from the first base. V is cut back by 6 bases and J by 5 bases, with 12 bases in the junction unmatched. For CDR1 and CDR2, the germline V gene (reference sequence) lists LNHDA and SQIVND. Patients with autoimmune disease history or receiving systemic immunosuppression were excluded from the trial. Peripheral blood for TCR sequencing was drawn from every dose cohort at baseline, at cycle 4 day 1 and at cycle 7 day 1. Samples came from an open-label, multicenter, first-in-human phase I dose-escalation trial of ivuxolimab. The trial enrolled adults with locally advanced or metastatic head and neck squamous cell, hepatocellular, melanoma or renal cell carcinoma. Before TCR sequencing, CD4+ T cells and CD8+ T cells from peripheral blood were sorted into separate populations.

Overall results and qualifications from the work: After ivuxolimab, expanded clones were on average more numerous among CD8+ T cells than among CD4+ T cells. Low levels of normalized T-cell clonal expansion were also shown by some nonresponding patients. The antigen specificity of the clonally expanded peripheral T cells was not determined. At doses of 0.1 to 3.0 mg/kg, clonal expansion of both CD4+ and CD8+ blood T cells was observed from baseline to week 6. In partial responders in the 0.1-3.0 mg/kg groups, normalized peripheral clonal expansion was found to be among the lowest, especially among CD8+ T cells.

The sequence is built from TRBV19 and TRBJ2-5; 10 bases in the junction line up with TRBD2. This TCR came from an adult with an advanced solid tumor such as melanoma, head and neck, liver or kidney cancer. This specimen was CD4+ or CD8+ T cells sorted from blood, taken in a trial of the OX40 agonist ivuxolimab. CDR3 reads: CASRTTSGGAGETQYF. The DNA reads as follows: TGTGCCAGTAGGACGACCAGCGGGGGGGCCGGGGAGACCCAGTACTTC.